This entry is about one T cell receptor (beta chain). Its matching antigen is unknown. The data derive from a study of cytomegalovirus exposure and HLA in healthy donors. Whole-study results and caveats: The classifier, whose performance was assessed in both the original and validation cohorts, reportedly diagnosed cytomegalovirus status with high specificity and sensitivity. Testing in vitro showed a few CMV-associated chains specific for CMV antigens. Researchers catalogued some 160 TCR beta chains as cytomegalovirus-associated.

The donors were members of the approximately 120-subject validation cohort (separate from the roughly 700-subject first cohort). Assay: immunoSEQ multiplex PCR; the TCRdb copy retains only in-frame clones and omits some. The repertoire holds about 110,000 clones, with around 95% as singletons. CDR3 length equals 22 residues. The sequenced sample consisted of PBMCs. V and J are TRBV21-1 and TRBJ2-7; TRBD1, the table's D call, was not compared with the DNA. TRBV21-1 is marked as a pseudogene. This receptor was obtained from a woman younger than 35 in good health and CMV-seronegative. The CDR3 DNA reads as TGTGCCAGCAGCAAAGAGGGGGCACCCAACGATTCGACAGGGTGGATGACCTACGAGCAGTACTTC. It codes for CASSKEGAPNDSTGWMTYEQYF.